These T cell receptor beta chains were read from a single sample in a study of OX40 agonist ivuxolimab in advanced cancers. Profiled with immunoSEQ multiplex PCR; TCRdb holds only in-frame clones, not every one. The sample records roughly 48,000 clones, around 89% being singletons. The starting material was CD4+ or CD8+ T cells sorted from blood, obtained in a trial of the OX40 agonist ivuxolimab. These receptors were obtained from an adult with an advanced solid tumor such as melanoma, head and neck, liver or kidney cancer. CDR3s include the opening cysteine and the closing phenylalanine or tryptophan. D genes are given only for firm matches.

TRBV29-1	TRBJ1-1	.	CSAEEEGGYTEAFF	TGCAGCGCCGAGGAGGAGGGGGGGTACACTGAAGCTTTCTTT
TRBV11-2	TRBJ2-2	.	CASSVTSGELFF	TGTGCCAGCAGTGTTACGTCCGGGGAGCTGTTTTTT
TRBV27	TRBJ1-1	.	CASSLMGADEAFF	TGTGCCAGCAGTTTAATGGGGGCCGATGAAGCTTTCTTT
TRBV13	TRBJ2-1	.	CASRPHGASYNEQFF	TGTGCCAGCAGACCCCATGGGGCCTCCTACAATGAGCAGTTCTTC
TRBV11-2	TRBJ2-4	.	CASSRDIGENIQYF	TGTGCCAGCAGCCGGGACATTGGGGAAAACATTCAGTACTTC
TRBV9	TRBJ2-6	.	CASTQYSGANVLTF	TGTGCCAGCACCCAGTACTCTGGGGCCAACGTCCTGACTTTC
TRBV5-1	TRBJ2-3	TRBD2	CASSLRLAGPLDTQYF	TGCGCCAGCAGCTTGAGGCTAGCGGGACCCTTAGATACGCAGTATTTT
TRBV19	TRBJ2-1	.	CASSISVGYNEQFF	TGTGCCAGTAGTATCTCTGTCGGTTACAATGAGCAGTTCTTC
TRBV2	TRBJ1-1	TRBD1	CASSSGQGDTEAFF	TGTGCCAGCAGCTCCGGACAGGGGGACACTGAAGCTTTCTTT
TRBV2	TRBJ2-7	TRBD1	CASSEFTRQGGTYEQYF	TGTGCCAGCAGTGAATTCACCCGACAGGGGGGCACCTACGAGCAGTACTTC
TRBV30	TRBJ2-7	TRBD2	CARDGGSYEQYF	TGTGCCAGAGACGGGGGGTCCTACGAGCAGTACTTC
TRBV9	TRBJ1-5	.	CASSLGGIQPQHF	TGTGCCAGCAGCCTCGGAGGAATTCAGCCCCAGCATTTT
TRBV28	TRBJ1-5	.	CASSSPRRAGQPQHF	TGTGCCAGCAGTTCTCCCCGCAGGGCCGGTCAGCCCCAGCATTTT
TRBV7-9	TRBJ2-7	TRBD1	CASSFGQEPTKQYF	TGTGCCAGCAGCTTTGGACAGGAGCCTACGAAGCAGTACTTC